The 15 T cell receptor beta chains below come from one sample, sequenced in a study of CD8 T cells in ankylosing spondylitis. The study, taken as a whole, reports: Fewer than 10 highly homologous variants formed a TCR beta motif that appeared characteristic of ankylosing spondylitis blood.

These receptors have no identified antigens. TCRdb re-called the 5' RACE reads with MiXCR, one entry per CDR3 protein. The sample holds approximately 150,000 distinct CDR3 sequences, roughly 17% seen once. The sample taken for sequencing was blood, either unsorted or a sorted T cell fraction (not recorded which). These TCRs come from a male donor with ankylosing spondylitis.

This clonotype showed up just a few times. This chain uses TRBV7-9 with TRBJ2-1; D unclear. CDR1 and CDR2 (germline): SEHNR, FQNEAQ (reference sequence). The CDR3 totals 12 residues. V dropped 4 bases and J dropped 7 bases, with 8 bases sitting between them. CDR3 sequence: CASSSQANEQFF. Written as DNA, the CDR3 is TGTGCCAGCAGCTCCCAGGCTAATGAGCAGTTCTTC.

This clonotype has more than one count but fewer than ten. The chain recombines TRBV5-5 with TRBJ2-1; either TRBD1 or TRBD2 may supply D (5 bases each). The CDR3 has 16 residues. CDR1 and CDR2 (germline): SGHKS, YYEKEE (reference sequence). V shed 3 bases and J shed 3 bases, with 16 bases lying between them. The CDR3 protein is CASSSDRDYVYNEQFF. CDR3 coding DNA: TGTGCCAGCAGCTCCGACAGAGACTACGTCTACAATGAGCAGTTCTTC.

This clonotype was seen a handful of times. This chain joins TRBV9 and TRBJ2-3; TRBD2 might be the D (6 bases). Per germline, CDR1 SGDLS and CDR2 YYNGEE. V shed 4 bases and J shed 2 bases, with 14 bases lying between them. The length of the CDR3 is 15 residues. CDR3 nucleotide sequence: TGTGCCAGCAGCTCAAGACTAGAGTCCACAGATACGCAGTATTTT. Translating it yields CASSSRLESTDTQYF.

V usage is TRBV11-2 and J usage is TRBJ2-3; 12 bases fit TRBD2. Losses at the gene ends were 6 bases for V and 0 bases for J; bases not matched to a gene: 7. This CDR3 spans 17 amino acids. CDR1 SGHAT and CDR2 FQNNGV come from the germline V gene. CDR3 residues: CASRRLAGALSTDTQYF. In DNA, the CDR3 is TGTGCCAGCAGGAGACTAGCGGGAGCCCTTAGCACAGATACGCAGTATTTT.

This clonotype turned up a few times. The CDR3 DNA reads TGTGCCAGCAGTTCCGCCCCAGGGGCTCCACCCTACGAGCAGTACTTC. Translated, it gives CASSSAPGAPPYEQYF. The chain couples TRBV12-3 or TRBV12-4 to TRBJ2-7, with D possibly TRBD1 on 6 matching bases. The ends were cut back, 4 bases at V and 2 bases at J, with 18 bases in the middle. This CDR3 is 16 amino acids long.

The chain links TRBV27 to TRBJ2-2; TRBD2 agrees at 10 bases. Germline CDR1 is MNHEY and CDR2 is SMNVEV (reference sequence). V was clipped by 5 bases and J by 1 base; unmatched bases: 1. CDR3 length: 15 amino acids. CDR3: CASSRTSGNTGELFF. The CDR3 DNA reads TGTGCCAGCAGTCGGACTAGCGGGAACACCGGGGAGCTGTTTTTT.

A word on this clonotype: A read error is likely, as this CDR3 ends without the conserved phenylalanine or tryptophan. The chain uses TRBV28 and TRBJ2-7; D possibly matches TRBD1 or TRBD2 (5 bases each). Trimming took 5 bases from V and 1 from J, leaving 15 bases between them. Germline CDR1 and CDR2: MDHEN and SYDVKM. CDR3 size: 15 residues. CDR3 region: CASSMGPGLSYEQYL. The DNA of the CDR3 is TGTGCCAGCAGTATGGGACCCGGGCTTTCCTACGAGCAGTACCTC.

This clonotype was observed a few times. The CDR3 spells CASSQSPLGTAGGFQPQHF. In DNA form, the CDR3 reads TGCGCCAGCAGCCAAAGCCCCCTTGGGACGGCAGGGGGTTTTCAGCCCCAGCATTTT. The rearrangement joins TRBV4-1 to TRBJ1-5, with 7 bases fitting TRBD1. The length of the CDR3 is 19 residues. Germline assignment: CDR1 MGHRA and CDR2 YSYEKL. Trimming took 2 bases from V and 6 from J; bases not matched to a gene: 19.

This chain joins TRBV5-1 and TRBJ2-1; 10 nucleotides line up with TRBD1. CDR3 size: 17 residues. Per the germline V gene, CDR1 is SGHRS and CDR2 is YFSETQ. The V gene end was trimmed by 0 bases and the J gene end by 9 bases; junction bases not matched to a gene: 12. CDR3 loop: CASSLAYVGTGVGEQFF. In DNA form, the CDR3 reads TGCGCCAGCAGCTTGGCCTATGTTGGGACAGGGGTAGGTGAGCAGTTCTTC.

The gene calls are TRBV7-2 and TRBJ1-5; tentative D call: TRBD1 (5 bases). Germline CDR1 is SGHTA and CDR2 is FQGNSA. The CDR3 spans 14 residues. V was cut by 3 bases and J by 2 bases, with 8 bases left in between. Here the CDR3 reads CASSFQGGNQPQHF. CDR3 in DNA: TGTGCCAGCAGCTTCCAGGGTGGCAATCAGCCCCAGCATTTT.

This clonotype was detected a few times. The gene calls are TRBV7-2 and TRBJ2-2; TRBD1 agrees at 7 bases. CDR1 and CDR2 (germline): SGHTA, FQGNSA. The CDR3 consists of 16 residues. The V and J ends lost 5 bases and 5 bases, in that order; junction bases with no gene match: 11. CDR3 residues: CASSPGTARVTGELFF. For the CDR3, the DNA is TGTGCCAGCAGCCCCGGGACAGCTCGAGTGACCGGGGAGCTGTTTTTT. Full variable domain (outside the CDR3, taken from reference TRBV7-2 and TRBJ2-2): GAGVSQSPSNKVTEKGKDVELRCDPISGHTALYWYRQSLGQGLEFLIYFQGNSAPDKSGLPSDRFSAERTGGSVSTLTIQRTQQEDSAVYLCASSPGTARVTGELFFGEGSRLTVL.

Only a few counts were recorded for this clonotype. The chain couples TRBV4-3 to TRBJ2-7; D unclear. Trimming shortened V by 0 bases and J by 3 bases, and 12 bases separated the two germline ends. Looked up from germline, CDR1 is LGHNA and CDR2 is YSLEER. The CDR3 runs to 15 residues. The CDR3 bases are TGCGCCAGCAGCCAAGATTATAGGGAAGACTACGAGCAGTACTTC. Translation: CASSQDYREDYEQYF.

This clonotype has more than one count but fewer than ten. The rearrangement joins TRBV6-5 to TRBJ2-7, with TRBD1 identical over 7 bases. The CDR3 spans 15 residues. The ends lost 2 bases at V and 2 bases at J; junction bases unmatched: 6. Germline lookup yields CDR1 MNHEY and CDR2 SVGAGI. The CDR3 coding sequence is TGTGCCAGCAGTTACGATTCAGGACAGGCCTACGAGCAGTACTTC. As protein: CASSYDSGQAYEQYF.

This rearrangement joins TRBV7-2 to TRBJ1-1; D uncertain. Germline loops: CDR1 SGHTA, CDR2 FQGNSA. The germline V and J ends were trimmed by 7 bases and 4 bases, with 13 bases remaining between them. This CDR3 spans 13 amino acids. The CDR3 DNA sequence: TGTGCCAGCACCACCCGCTTCGGCACTGAAGCTTTCTTT. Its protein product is CASTTRFGTEAFF.

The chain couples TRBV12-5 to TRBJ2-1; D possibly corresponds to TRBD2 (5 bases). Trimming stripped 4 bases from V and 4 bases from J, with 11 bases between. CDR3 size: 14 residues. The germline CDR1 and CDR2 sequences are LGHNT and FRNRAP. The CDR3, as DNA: TGTGCTAGTGGTTACGGGGTACCTTACAATGAGCAGTTCTTC. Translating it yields CASGYGVPYNEQFF.